Listed here are 28 T cell receptor beta chains from one sample, sequenced in a study of blood T cell repertoires in COVID-19. Libraries were prepared by immunoSEQ multiplex PCR; TCRdb keeps only in-frame clonotypes and omits some of them. This sample has about 330,000 clones, with approximately 87% found just once. The specimen was peripheral blood. The receptors stem from a woman aged 50 to 60 with active or convalescent COVID-19.

The chain has TRBV5-4 and TRBJ2-7, with D perhaps matching TRBD2 (7 bases). Per the germline V gene, CDR1 is SGHNT and CDR2 is YYREEE (reference sequence). The CDR3 covers 16 residues. Trimming took 1 base from V and 3 from J, leaving 17 bases between them. The CDR3 DNA reads as TGTGCCAGCAGCTTGCTCGCGGGGGCCTCCCTCTACGAGCAGTACTTC. It translates to CASSLLAGASLYEQYF.

The gene calls are TRBV18 and TRBJ1-1; the D is unclear. Germline loops: CDR1 KGHSH, CDR2 LQKENI. CDR3 length: 15 residues. Trimming stripped 2 bases from V and 4 bases from J, with 14 bases between. The CDR3 region has the DNA TGTGCCAGCTCACCAACAGTTACGGTGGCCACTGAAGCTTTCTTT. Translation: CASSPTVTVATEAFF.

This clone turned up a few times. V usage is TRBV7-3 and J usage is TRBJ2-2; D call uncertain. Trimming pared 3 bases from V and 5 bases from J, leaving 7 bases between. The CDR3 is made up of 13 amino acids. Germline CDR1 SGHTA, CDR2 FQGTGA. This CDR3 reads CASSFPPTGELFF. The CDR3, as DNA: TGTGCCAGCAGCTTCCCCCCGACCGGGGAGCTGTTTTTT.

The chain couples TRBV15 to TRBJ1-5; 8 bases are a match to TRBD1. The germline V gene encodes CDR1 LNHNV and CDR2 YYDKDF (reference sequence). CDR3 size: 15 residues. J was trimmed by 3 bases and V by 2 bases; bases with no gene match: 3. DNA of the CDR3: TGTGCCACCAGCAGAAGGACAGGGAACAATCAGCCCCAGCATTTT. Translating gives CATSRRTGNNQPQHF. Supplemented by reference TRBV15 and TRBJ1-5, the full variable domain reads DAMVIQNPRYQVTQFGKPVTLSCSQTLNHNVMYWYQQKSSQAPKLLFHYYDKDFNNEADTPDNFQSRRPNTSFCFLDIRSPGLGDTAMYLCATSRRTGNNQPQHFGDGTRLSIL.

Here the CDR3 reads CASSQEGGTLNTEAFF. The CDR3, as DNA: TGTGCCAGCAGCCAAGAAGGTGGGACATTGAACACTGAAGCTTTCTTT. V gene TRBV14 combines with J gene TRBJ1-1; D possibly corresponds to TRBD1 (6 bases). This CDR3 is built from 16 residues. Trimming removed 0 bases from V and 0 bases from J, with 11 bases in between. Germline CDR1 is SGHDN and CDR2 is FVKESK.

Concerning this clone itself: Sequence at one end of the junction differs from germline and may be a read error. This sequence joins TRBV6-5 and TRBJ2-7, with 8 bases fitting TRBD1. CDR3 length: 12 residues. CDR1 is MNHEY, CDR2 SVGAGI, per germline. CDR3 coding DNA: TGTGCCAGCAGTCGCCAGGGGGCAAGGGAGAACTTC. It specifies CASSRQGARENF.

This clone was counted between two and nine times. This rearrangement joins TRBV7-9 to TRBJ2-7, with D perhaps matching TRBD2 (7 bases). CDR1 and CDR2 from the germline V gene are SEHNR and FQNEAQ (reference sequence). The CDR3 is 15 amino acids. V was pared by 0 bases and J by 6 bases, with 15 bases between. The CDR3 DNA sequence: TGTGCCAGCAGCTTAGCCCTAGCGGAGGGGGGCGAGCAGTACTTC. This translates into CASSLALAEGGEQYF.

V and J are TRBV9 and TRBJ2-1, with 7 positions matching TRBD1. V lost 4 bases, J lost 1 base, and 5 bases stayed unmatched. CDR3 size: 15 residues. Per germline, CDR1 SGDLS and CDR2 YYNGEE. The CDR3 sequence is CASSITGESYNEQFF. CDR3 coding DNA: TGTGCCAGCAGCATAACAGGGGAATCCTACAATGAGCAGTTCTTC.

V usage is TRBV5-5 and J usage is TRBJ1-6, with 8 bases lining up with TRBD1. The J segment lost 5 bases and the V segment lost 4 bases, leaving 11 bases of the junction unmatched. CDR3 length: 17 residues. The germline V gene encodes CDR1 SGHKS and CDR2 YYEKEE (reference sequence). The CDR3 spells CASSLDRVGMNNSPLHF. In DNA form, the CDR3 reads TGTGCCAGCAGCCTGGACAGGGTGGGGATGAATAATTCACCCCTCCACTTT.

V and J are TRBV6-2 or TRBV6-3 and TRBJ1-1; D gene uncertain. This CDR3 is built from 14 residues. V lost 2 bases to trimming and J lost 5 bases, with 12 bases between them. Germline CDR1 and CDR2: MNHEY and SVGEGT. The CDR3 nucleotides read TGTGCCAGCAGTTACAATAGGGAGGGAACTGAAGCTTTCTTT. Translating it yields CASSYNREGTEAFF.

This chain connects TRBV10-3 to TRBJ2-2; 13 positions agree with TRBD2. The germline V gene encodes CDR1 ENHRY and CDR2 SYGVKD. The CDR3 is 16 residues long. V lost 10 bases, J lost 1 base, and 6 bases stayed unmatched. For the CDR3, the DNA is TGTGCCAGCTACCGGACTAGCGGGAGGAACACCGGGGAGCTGTTTTTT. Translating it yields CASYRTSGRNTGELFF.

The genes are TRBV5-4 and TRBJ2-2, with 9 bases fitting TRBD1. V gave up 4 bases and J gave up 7 bases; unmatched junction bases: 11. The CDR3 contains 16 residues. The germline gives CDR1 SGHNT, CDR2 YYREEE (reference sequence). In DNA form, the CDR3 reads TGTGCCAGCAGCCCGGCCCGGACAGGGGTGGGCGGGGAGCTGTTTTTT. Amino acids: CASSPARTGVGGELFF.

The rearrangement links TRBV19 to TRBJ1-2; no firm D call. The CDR3 is 12 residues long. Germline V gives CDR1 LNHDA, CDR2 SQIVND (reference sequence). Trimming left V 6 bases short and J 3 bases short, with 8 bases between. The CDR3: CASRRRDYGYTF. The CDR3 region has the DNA TGTGCCAGTAGGAGGAGAGACTATGGCTACACCTTC.

The chain couples TRBV5-1 to TRBJ1-1; a possible D gene is TRBD1 (5 bases). The CDR3 has 15 amino acids. The germline V and J ends were trimmed by 4 bases and 8 bases, with 21 bases remaining between them. The germline V gene has CDR1 SGHRS and CDR2 YFSETQ. CDR3 bases: TGCGCCAGCAGCCCCATGTACGGACAAACCTCCGAAGCTTTCTTT. It translates to CASSPMYGQTSEAFF.

V and J are TRBV7-3 and TRBJ2-2, with 9 bases identical to TRBD2. V gave up 1 base and J gave up 1 base; unmatched junction bases: 1. CDR1 and CDR2 from the germline V gene are SGHTA and FQGTGA. The CDR3 loop spans 16 amino acids. CDR3 sequence reads: CASSLNSGRNTGELFF. In nucleotides, the CDR3 is TGTGCCAGCAGCTTAAATAGCGGGAGGAACACCGGGGAGCTGTTTTTT.

V and J are TRBV5-5 and TRBJ2-5; 9 nucleotides line up with TRBD2. Germline CDR1 SGHKS, CDR2 YYEKEE (reference sequence). Losses at the gene ends were 5 bases for V and 4 bases for J; bases not matched to a gene: 18. The CDR3 contains 18 residues. CDR3 sequence reads: CASSISTAGGPLGETQYF. CDR3 nucleotide sequence: TGTGCCAGCAGTATATCGACGGCGGGAGGGCCTTTAGGAGAGACCCAGTACTTC.

The chain couples TRBV7-3 to TRBJ1-6; D call uncertain. The CDR3 length is 15 residues. The germline CDR1 and CDR2 sequences are SGHTA and FQGTGA. V was shortened by 3 bases and J by 9 bases, with 15 bases between the two germline ends. CDR3 sequence: CASSFSGRGISPLHF. The CDR3 DNA sequence: TGTGCCAGCAGCTTCTCGGGGAGAGGGATTTCACCCCTCCACTTT.

The CDR3 bases are TGTGCCAGCAGCACACAGGGGGCGTACAATGAGCAGTTCTTC. Translated: CASSTQGAYNEQFF. V is TRBV11-2 and J is TRBJ2-1, with 9 bases lining up with TRBD1. Unmatched junction bases numbered 3, after V lost 5 bases and J lost 4 bases. In germline, CDR1 is SGHAT, CDR2 FQNNGV. CDR3 size: 14 residues.

As regards this clone: One end of the junction varies from germline; a read error may be responsible. The rearrangement joins TRBV12-3 or TRBV12-4 to TRBJ2-5, with D possibly being TRBD1 (6 bases). This CDR3 is built from 12 residues. As DNA, the CDR3 is TGTGCCAGCAGCTTAGACAGGCGGCCCCAGTACTTC. Translated: CASSLDRRPQYF.

The V gene is TRBV5-1, the J gene TRBJ1-3; TRBD1 matches at 8 bases. J was trimmed by 3 bases and V by 5 bases; bases with no gene match: 4. This CDR3 spans 14 amino acids. The germline V gene has CDR1 SGHRS and CDR2 YFSETQ. The CDR3 bases are TGCGCCAGCAGTCTACAGGGGGGTGGAAACACCATATATTTT. Translated, it gives CASSLQGGGNTIYF.

The chain links TRBV25-1 to TRBJ1-1; weak D call: TRBD1 (5 bases). The CDR3 consists of 16 residues. Germline CDR1 and CDR2: MGHDK and SYGVNS. V was clipped by 4 bases and J by 4 bases, with 19 bases between them. The CDR3 loop is CASSVSGGGSGTEAFF. CDR3 nucleotides: TGTGCCAGCAGTGTTAGTGGGGGGGGATCGGGCACTGAAGCTTTCTTT.

The chain employs TRBV12-3 or TRBV12-4 and TRBJ1-2, with no clear D. Trimming left V 2 bases short and J 6 bases short, with 10 bases between. The CDR3 length is 13 residues. For the CDR3, the DNA is TGTGCCAGCAGTTTATTCGCGGGGAATGGCTACACCTTC. Protein sequence: CASSLFAGNGYTF.

As to this clone: Other DNA sequences in this sample translate to the same CDR3. The chain employs TRBV28 and TRBJ1-1; a possible D gene is TRBD1 (6 bases). CDR1 and CDR2 (germline): MDHEN, SYDVKM. This CDR3 is 13 amino acids long. Trimming cost V 6 bases and J 1 base, with 9 bases left between them. The CDR3 is CASRLTGNTEAFF. The CDR3 nucleotides read TGTGCCAGCAGGTTGACAGGGAACACTGAAGCTTTCTTT.

This CDR3 reads CATDSSGGDQETQYF. In DNA, the CDR3 is TGTGCCACCGATTCCAGCGGGGGAGATCAAGAGACCCAGTACTTC. The V gene is TRBV10-3, the J gene TRBJ2-5; 8 nucleotides line up with TRBD2. Germline V gene sequence: CDR1 ENHRY, CDR2 SYGVKD. The junction had 12 bases not matched to a gene; V was cut back by 10 bases and J by 2 bases. The CDR3 contains 15 residues.

This chain joins TRBV11-1 and TRBJ2-7; no reliable D call. Germline CDR1 is SGHAT and CDR2 is FQDESV (reference sequence). V lost 5 bases, J lost 2 bases, and 7 bases lay in between. CDR3 size: 12 residues. The CDR3 spells CASSQHTYEQYF. As DNA, the CDR3 is TGTGCCAGCAGCCAACACACCTACGAGCAGTACTTC.

This clone was detected only a few times. This sequence joins TRBV19 and TRBJ1-1; no firm D call. The CDR3 covers 15 residues. V gave up 0 bases and J gave up 2 bases, with 10 bases separating them. Germline assignment: CDR1 LNHDA and CDR2 SQIVND (reference sequence). The CDR3 region has the DNA TGTGCCAGTAGTATAGAGGCGGCCCGAAACACTGAAGCTTTCTTT. Encoded protein: CASSIEAARNTEAFF.

CDR3 residues: CASSPPGSTGGETQYF. The CDR3, as DNA: TGTGCCAGCTCACCACCGGGCAGCACAGGGGGAGAGACCCAGTACTTC. The chain recombines TRBV18 with TRBJ2-5; 8 positions match TRBD1. V lost 0 bases to trimming and J lost 4 bases; unmatched junction nucleotides: 7. The CDR3 has 16 amino acids. The germline CDR1 and CDR2 sequences are KGHSH and LQKENI.

This clone appeared a few times. The V call is TRBV3-1 (or the pseudogene TRBV3-2), the J call TRBJ2-1, with TRBD2 matching 9 bases. CDR1 is LGHDT and CDR2 is YNNKEL in the germline V gene (reference sequence). CDR3 length: 13 residues. The V segment lost 8 bases and the J segment 9 bases; nucleotides outside the gene matches: 8. CDR3 residues: CASGASGIREQFF. CDR3 coding DNA: TGTGCCAGCGGAGCTAGCGGGATACGTGAGCAGTTCTTC.